Sequencing of this T cell receptor (beta chain) was carried out in a study of CXCR3-negative and CXCR3-positive naive CD8 T cells. General study findings and limits: Memory cells differed in TRBV-TRBJ usage, but naive CXCR3-negative and CXCR3-positive cells had similar usage.

As for this clonotype: The antigen is undetermined.

The sorter processed each CD8+ T cell subset in triplicate at over 250,000 cells apiece. 5' RACE with UMI labels generated the TRB cDNA libraries. No DNA is given; TCRdb re-called the 5' RACE reads and lists each CDR3 protein once. The sample table includes about 56,000 distinct CDR3 sequences. Germline loops: CDR1 MNHEY, CDR2 SVGEGT. The CDR3 is made up of 14 amino acids. This receptor was taken from a human donor in good health. Some clones in this sample may be carry-over from other donors' samples. Sequenced sample: memory CD8+ T cells from blood. This chain joins TRBV6-2 or TRBV6-3 and TRBJ2-1. The CDR3 spells CASSKEVSYNEQFF.